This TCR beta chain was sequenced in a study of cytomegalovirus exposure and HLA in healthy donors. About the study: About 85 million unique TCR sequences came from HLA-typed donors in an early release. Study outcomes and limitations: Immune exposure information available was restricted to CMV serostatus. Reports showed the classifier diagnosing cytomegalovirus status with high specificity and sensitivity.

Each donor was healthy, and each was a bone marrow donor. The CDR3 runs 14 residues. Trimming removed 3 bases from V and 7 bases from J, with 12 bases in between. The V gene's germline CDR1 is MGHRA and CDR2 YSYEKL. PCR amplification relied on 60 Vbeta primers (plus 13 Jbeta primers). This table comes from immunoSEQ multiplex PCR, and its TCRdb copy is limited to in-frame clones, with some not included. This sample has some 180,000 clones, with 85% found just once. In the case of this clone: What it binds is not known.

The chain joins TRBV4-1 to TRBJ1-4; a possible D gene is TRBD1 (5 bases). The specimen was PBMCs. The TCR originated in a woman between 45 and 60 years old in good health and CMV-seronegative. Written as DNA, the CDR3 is TGCGCCAGCAGCCAGCCGCGGGGCCTTGAAAAACTGTTTTTT. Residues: CASSQPRGLEKLFF.